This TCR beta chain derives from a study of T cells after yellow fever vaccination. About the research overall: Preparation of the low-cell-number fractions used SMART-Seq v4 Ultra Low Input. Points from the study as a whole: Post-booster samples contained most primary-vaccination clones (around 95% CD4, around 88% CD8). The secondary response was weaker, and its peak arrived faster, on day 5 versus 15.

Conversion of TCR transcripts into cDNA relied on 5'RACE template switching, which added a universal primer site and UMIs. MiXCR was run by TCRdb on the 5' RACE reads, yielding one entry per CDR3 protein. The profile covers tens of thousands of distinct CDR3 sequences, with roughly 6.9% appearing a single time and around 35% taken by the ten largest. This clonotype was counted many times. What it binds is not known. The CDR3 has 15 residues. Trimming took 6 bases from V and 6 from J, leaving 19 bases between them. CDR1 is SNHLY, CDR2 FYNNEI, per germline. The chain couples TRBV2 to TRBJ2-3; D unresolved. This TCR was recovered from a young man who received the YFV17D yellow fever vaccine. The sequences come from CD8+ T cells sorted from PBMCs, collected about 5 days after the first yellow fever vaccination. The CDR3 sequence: CASRGFDRPLDTQYF. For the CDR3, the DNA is TGTGCCAGCAGAGGCTTCGATAGGCCCCTTGATACGCAGTATTTT.